This passage covers 23 T cell receptor beta chains from one sample sequenced in a study of cytotoxic CD8 clonotypes in ibrutinib-treated CLL. Assay: immunoSEQ multiplex PCR; the TCRdb copy retains only in-frame clones and omits some. The sample includes about 310,000 clones, 70% to 80% seen only once; the top ten take more than 6%. The sample consisted of PBMCs, taken before ibrutinib treatment. These receptors were collected from a human donor with chronic lymphocytic leukemia.

The count of this clone is one. V usage is TRBV2 and J usage is TRBJ1-3; D remains unclear. This CDR3 has 14 amino acids. Germline CDR1 and CDR2: SNHLY and FYNNEI. V dropped 1 base and J dropped 6 bases, with 10 bases sitting between them. CDR3 amino acids: CASSEEGLANTIYF. In DNA form, the CDR3 reads TGTGCCAGCAGTGAAGAGGGATTAGCAAACACCATATATTTT.

V gene TRBV4-3 combines with J gene TRBJ2-3, with TRBD1 matching 9 bases. The junction had 3 bases not matched to a gene; V was cut back by 4 bases and J by 4 bases. Germline CDR1 and CDR2: LGHNA and YSLEER. The CDR3 is 14 amino acids. CDR3 nucleotides: TGCGCCAGCAGCCCAGGACAGGGGCCAGATACGCAGTATTTT. This codes for CASSPGQGPDTQYF.

V gene TRBV4-2 combines with J gene TRBJ2-7; TRBD1 matches 8 bases. CDR3 length equals 14 residues. The trim removed 1 base at V and 5 bases at J, leaving 4 bases unmatched. In germline, CDR1 is LGHNA, CDR2 YNFKEQ. The CDR3: CASSQGQGADEQYF. Here the CDR3 DNA reads TGTGCCAGCAGCCAAGGGCAGGGGGCCGACGAGCAGTACTTC.

V is TRBV5-3 and J is TRBJ2-5, with 10 nucleotides matching TRBD2. TRBV5-3 is sorted into the ORF group, with uncertain function. CDR3 length equals 15 residues. V trimming: 8 bases; J trimming: 5 bases; junction bases outside the gene matches: 12. DNA for the CDR3: TGTGCCAGCAGCCGAAGCGGGAGGGCCGATGAGACCCAGTACTTC. Translation gives CASSRSGRADETQYF.

The chain combines TRBV5-1 with TRBJ2-7, with TRBD2 matching 8 bases. CDR3 size: 16 residues. After removal of 3 bases from V and 2 bases from J, the junction contained 10 bases not matched to a gene. Germline CDR1 is SGHRS and CDR2 is YFSETQ. CDR3 DNA sequence: TGCGCCAGCAGCTCCTCGGGGGGGCAGAGAGCCTACGAGCAGTACTTC. It codes for CASSSSGGQRAYEQYF. Drawing the rest from reference TRBV5-1 and TRBJ2-7, the complete variable domain is KAGVTQTPRYLIKTRGQQVTLSCSPISGHRSVSWYQQTPGQGLQFLFEYFSETQRNKGNFPGRFSGRQFSNSRSEMNVSTLELGDSALYLCASSSSGGQRAYEQYFGPGTRLTVT.

The chain combines TRBV6-4 with TRBJ2-2, with TRBD2 as a possible D gene (5 bases). Trimming left V 1 base short and J 6 bases short, with 15 bases between. Germline loops: CDR1 MRHNA, CDR2 SNTAGT. CDR3 length equals 16 residues. CDR3 protein: CASSDWSEAYAGELFF. DNA for the CDR3: TGTGCCAGCAGTGACTGGTCGGAGGCCTATGCCGGGGAGCTGTTTTTT.

This chain uses TRBV7-9 with TRBJ2-1; possible D gene TRBD1, 5 bases. The CDR3 runs to 15 residues. The V gene lost 3 bases and the J gene lost 2 bases, with 11 bases spanning the gap. Germline V CDR1 and CDR2: SEHNR, FQNEAQ (reference sequence). CDR3 region: CASSFRQPPYNEQFF. In nucleotides, the CDR3 is TGTGCCAGCAGCTTTCGACAGCCCCCCTACAATGAGCAGTTCTTC.

The rearrangement links TRBV6-4 to TRBJ2-1; a weak D match, TRBD1 (5 bases). Germline V CDR1 and CDR2: MRHNA, SNTAGT. The ends were cut back, 5 bases at V and 5 bases at J, with 22 bases in the middle. The CDR3 has 17 amino acids. The chain's CDR3 is CASSSLSIWGNNNEQFF. The CDR3 DNA is TGTGCCAGCAGTTCTTTGTCTATTTGGGGCAACAACAATGAGCAGTTCTTC.

This clone was picked up a small number of times. The V gene is TRBV5-1, the J gene TRBJ2-3; the D gene is possibly TRBD2 (6 bases). Trimming removed 5 bases at V and 0 bases at J, with 10 bases between. There are 14 residues in the CDR3. Germline V lookup: CDR1 SGHRS, CDR2 YFSETQ. The CDR3 DNA is TGCGCCAGCAGTTCTAGCGTAAGCACAGATACGCAGTATTTT. Protein: CASSSSVSTDTQYF.

The chain joins TRBV10-3 to TRBJ2-6; 11 bases are a match to TRBD1. The CDR3 covers 17 residues. The germline gives CDR1 ENHRY, CDR2 SYGVKD. The V gene end was trimmed by 5 bases and the J gene end by 2 bases; junction bases not matched to a gene: 5. The CDR3 region has the DNA TGTGCCATCAGTCTCGGGACAGGGGGTACTGGGGCCAACGTCCTGACTTTC. It translates to CAISLGTGGTGANVLTF.

The chain recombines TRBV18 with TRBJ2-5; tentatively, D is TRBD2 (5 bases). The V end lost 3 bases, the J end lost 5 bases, and 10 bases lay between the germline ends. There are 13 residues in the CDR3. Per germline, CDR1 KGHSH and CDR2 LQKENI. The chain's CDR3 is CASSPGERETQYF. The CDR3 nucleotides are TGTGCCAGCTCACCGGGAGAACGGGAGACCCAGTACTTC.

V gene TRBV14 combines with J gene TRBJ2-2; D perhaps matches TRBD2 (5 bases). The CDR3 consists of 13 residues. Germline V lookup: CDR1 SGHDN, CDR2 FVKESK. V lost 1 base and J lost 8, with 8 bases in between. CDR3 sequence: CASSQARGGELFF. The CDR3 DNA reads TGTGCCAGCAGCCAAGCACGGGGTGGGGAGCTGTTTTTT. Based on the CDR3 plus reference TRBV14 and TRBJ2-2, the full variable domain is EAGVTQFPSHSVIEKGQTVTLRCDPISGHDNLYWYRRVMGKEIKFLLHFVKESKQDESGMPNNRFLAERTGGTYSTLKVQPAELEDSGVYFCASSQARGGELFFGEGSRLTVL.

This clone was observed many times. The chain joins TRBV18 to TRBJ1-2; the D gene is possibly TRBD1 (5 bases). This CDR3 is built from 14 residues. Deletions cut 1 base from V and 6 bases from J, with 12 bases between. Germline V gene sequence: CDR1 KGHSH, CDR2 LQKENI. CDR3: CASSPLRDQDGYTF. As DNA, the CDR3 is TGTGCCAGCTCACCACTGAGGGACCAGGATGGCTACACCTTC.

J is TRBJ2-5 and V is TRBV7-8; 8 bases agree with TRBD2. The CDR3 is 17 residues long. The V and J ends lost 1 base and 6 bases, in that order; junction bases with no gene match: 13. Germline lookup yields CDR1 SGHVS and CDR2 FQNEAQ. CDR3 in amino acids: CASSLGDPGGGRQTQYF. The CDR3, as DNA: TGTGCCAGCAGCTTAGGGGACCCGGGAGGGGGTAGGCAGACCCAGTACTTC.

This rearrangement joins TRBV18 to TRBJ1-1; no firm D call. Germline CDR1 KGHSH, CDR2 LQKENI. V gave up 4 bases and J gave up 1 base, with 10 bases separating them. The CDR3 spans 14 residues. Here the CDR3 DNA reads TGTGCCAGCTCACGGAGCAATGGGAACACTGAAGCTTTCTTT. Amino acid sequence: CASSRSNGNTEAFF.

V and J are TRBV5-4 and TRBJ2-1, with 8 nucleotides matching TRBD2. The CDR3 covers 14 residues. In germline, CDR1 is SGHNT, CDR2 YYREEE (reference sequence). With 4 bases clipped from V and 9 bases from J, the junction kept 9 bases outside the gene matches. The CDR3 nucleotides are TGTGCCAGCAGCGCCCTCAGGGCGGGAGGTGAGCAGTTCTTC. It yields the protein CASSALRAGGEQFF.

V usage is TRBV19 and J usage is TRBJ2-1, with D unresolved. The CDR3 spans 12 residues. The germline gives CDR1 LNHDA, CDR2 SQIVND (reference sequence). The germline V and J ends were trimmed by 3 bases and 5 bases, with 5 bases remaining between them. The DNA of the CDR3 is TGTGCCAGTAGTATGGCCAACAATGAGCAGTTCTTC. Translating it yields CASSMANNEQFF.

The chain has TRBV9 and TRBJ2-1; 11 bases are shared with TRBD2. V lost 4 bases to trimming and J lost 1 base; unmatched junction nucleotides: 4. The CDR3 covers 16 residues. Germline V gene lookup returns CDR1 SGDLS and CDR2 YYNGEE. The CDR3 sequence: CASSSLAGGSYNEQFF. In DNA form, the CDR3 reads TGTGCCAGCAGCTCATTAGCGGGAGGGTCCTACAATGAGCAGTTCTTC.

V and J are TRBV7-9 and TRBJ2-2; 10 bases match TRBD1. The trim removed 6 bases at V and 4 bases at J, leaving 8 bases unmatched. CDR3 size: 16 residues. Germline assignment: CDR1 SEHNR and CDR2 FQNEAQ (reference sequence). The CDR3 reads CASRNRQGARTGELFF. The DNA for the CDR3 is TGTGCCAGCAGAAACCGACAGGGGGCGCGCACCGGGGAGCTGTTTTTT.

The chain employs TRBV6-6 and TRBJ2-5; D might be TRBD2 (5 bases). In germline, CDR1 is MNHNY, CDR2 SVGAGI (reference sequence). Trimming pared 0 bases from V and 4 bases from J, leaving 6 bases between. CDR3 size: 13 residues. DNA for the CDR3: TGTGCCAGCAGTTACTCGGGAGTAGAGACCCAGTACTTC. It yields the protein CASSYSGVETQYF.

The chain has TRBV7-2 and TRBJ2-3; no clear D gene. The V and J ends lost 6 bases and 0 bases respectively, with 13 bases between them. CDR3 size: 15 residues. The germline V gene has CDR1 SGHTA and CDR2 FQGNSA. This CDR3 is CASSSGVTSTDTQYF. CDR3 DNA sequence: TGTGCCAGCAGTTCCGGCGTCACTAGCACAGATACGCAGTATTTT. Supplemented by reference TRBV7-2 and TRBJ2-3, the full variable domain reads GAGVSQSPSNKVTEKGKDVELRCDPISGHTALYWYRQSLGQGLEFLIYFQGNSAPDKSGLPSDRFSAERTGGSVSTLTIQRTQQEDSAVYLCASSSGVTSTDTQYFGPGTRLTVL.

The chain links TRBV29-1 to TRBJ2-1, with 12 nucleotides matching TRBD2. The CDR3 extends over 15 amino acids. Germline assignment: CDR1 SQVTM and CDR2 ANQGSEA. The junction had 5 bases not matched to a gene; V was cut back by 4 bases and J by 4 bases. As DNA, the CDR3 is TGCAGCGTTGTTGGGCTAGCGGGAGGGTACAATGAGCAGTTCTTC. As protein: CSVVGLAGGYNEQFF.

This chain uses TRBV7-2 with TRBJ2-7; D unresolved. CDR3 length: 13 amino acids. V was trimmed by 5 bases and J by 4 bases, leaving 12 bases between them. Germline V gene lookup returns CDR1 SGHTA and CDR2 FQGNSA. This CDR3 is CASSANLGYEQYF. The CDR3 coding sequence is TGTGCCAGCAGCGCAAACCTGGGGTACGAGCAGTACTTC.